The clone carrying this TCR beta chain was counted many times. The source of the sample is a study of response to subunit inactivated influenza vaccine. TCRdb reprocessed the RT-PCR reads with MiXCR, giving one entry per CDR3 protein. This table holds fewer than 750,000 distinct CDR3 sequences, 12% to 15% found once. The CDR3 covers 13 residues. V lost 3 bases to trimming and J lost 5 bases, with 7 bases between them. The source was PBMCs from blood, collected roughly 13 days after vaccination. The chain joins TRBV12-3 or TRBV12-4 to TRBJ2-2, with unresolved D. The receptor was isolated from a man between 50 and 59 years old who received an inactivated influenza vaccine. This CDR3 reads CASSFFKTGELFF. The CDR3 nucleotides read TGTGCCAGCAGTTTCTTCAAAACCGGGGAGCTGTTTTTT.